In this sample, the clone carrying this T cell receptor beta chain turned up a few times. Method: immunoSEQ multiplex PCR; TCRdb's copy keeps in-frame clones and lacks some. The repertoire holds roughly 37,000 clones, with around 78% as singletons. From germline, CDR1 is LGHNA and CDR2 YSLEER. The CDR3 has 14 amino acids. Trimming removed 3 bases at V and 4 bases at J, with 10 bases between. The record originates from a study of pediatric ulcerative colitis. The TCR sequence derives from a girl aged 5-17 years with moderate ulcerative colitis. Sequenced sample: blood. J is TRBJ1-5 and V is TRBV4-3; D is perhaps TRBD1 (5 bases). The CDR3 sequence: CASSQGRGNQPQHF. The CDR3 nucleotides read TGCGCCAGCAGCCAGGGGAGGGGTAATCAGCCCCAGCATTTT.